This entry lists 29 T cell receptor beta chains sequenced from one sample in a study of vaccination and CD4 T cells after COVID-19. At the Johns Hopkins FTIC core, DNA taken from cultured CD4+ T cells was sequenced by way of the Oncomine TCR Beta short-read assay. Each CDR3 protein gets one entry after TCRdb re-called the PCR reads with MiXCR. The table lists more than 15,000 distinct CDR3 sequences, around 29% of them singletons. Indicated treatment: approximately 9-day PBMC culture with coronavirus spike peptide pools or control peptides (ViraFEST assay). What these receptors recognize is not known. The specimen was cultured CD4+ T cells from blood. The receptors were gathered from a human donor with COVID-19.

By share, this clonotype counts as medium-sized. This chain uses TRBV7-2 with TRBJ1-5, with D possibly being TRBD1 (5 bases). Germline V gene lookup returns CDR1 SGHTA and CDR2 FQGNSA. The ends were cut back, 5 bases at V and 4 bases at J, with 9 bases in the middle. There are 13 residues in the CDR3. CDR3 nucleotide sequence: TGTGCCAGCAGCCTCGACAGTAATCAGCCCCAGCATTTT. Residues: CASSLDSNQPQHF.

The CDR3 region has the DNA TGTGCCAGCAGCTTAGAAGGCCGGCCTACAACCTTC. Protein product: CASSLEGRPTTF. The rearrangement links TRBV11-1 to TRBJ1-2; no clear D gene. Germline CDR1 is SGHAT and CDR2 is FQDESV (reference sequence). The CDR3 has 12 residues. The ends were cut back, 1 base at V and 14 bases at J, with 14 bases in the middle.

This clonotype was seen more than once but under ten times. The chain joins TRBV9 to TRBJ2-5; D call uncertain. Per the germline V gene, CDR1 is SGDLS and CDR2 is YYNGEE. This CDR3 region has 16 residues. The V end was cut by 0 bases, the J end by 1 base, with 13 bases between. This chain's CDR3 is CASSVVGSGIQETQYF. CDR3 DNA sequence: TGTGCCAGCAGCGTAGTGGGATCCGGCATCCAAGAGACCCAGTACTTC.

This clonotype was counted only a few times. The chain's CDR3 is CASSITTGEDIGYTF. The DNA of the CDR3 is TGTGCCAGCAGCATCACAACAGGGGAGGATATTGGCTACACCTTC. V and J are TRBV7-9 and TRBJ1-2; 7 bases are shared with TRBD1. The CDR3 sequence is 15 residues long. The junction had 13 bases not matched to a gene; V was cut back by 5 bases and J by 7 bases. Germline V lookup: CDR1 SEHNR, CDR2 FQNEAQ (reference sequence).

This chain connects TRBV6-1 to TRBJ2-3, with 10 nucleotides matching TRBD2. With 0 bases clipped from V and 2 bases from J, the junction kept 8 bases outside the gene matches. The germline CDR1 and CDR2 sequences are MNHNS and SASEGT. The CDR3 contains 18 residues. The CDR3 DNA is TGTGCCAGCAGTGAAGCAGGGGTAGCGGGGGGTTACACAGATACGCAGTATTTT. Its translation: CASSEAGVAGGYTDTQYF.

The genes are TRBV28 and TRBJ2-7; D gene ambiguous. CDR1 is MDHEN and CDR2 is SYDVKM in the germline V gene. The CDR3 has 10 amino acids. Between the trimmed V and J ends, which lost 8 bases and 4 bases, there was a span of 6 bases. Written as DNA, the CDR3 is TGTGCCAGCTCCGATTACGAGCAGTACTTC. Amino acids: CASSDYEQYF.

In nucleotides, the CDR3 is TGTGCCAGCAGGCGGACAGGGGAGAATGAAAAACTGTTTTTT. It codes for CASRRTGENEKLFF. V gene TRBV6-1 combines with J gene TRBJ1-4, with 9 bases that match TRBD1. This CDR3 is 14 amino acids long. The V and J ends lost 6 bases and 5 bases, in that order; junction bases with no gene match: 4. Germline V gene data show CDR1 as MNHNS and CDR2 as SASEGT.

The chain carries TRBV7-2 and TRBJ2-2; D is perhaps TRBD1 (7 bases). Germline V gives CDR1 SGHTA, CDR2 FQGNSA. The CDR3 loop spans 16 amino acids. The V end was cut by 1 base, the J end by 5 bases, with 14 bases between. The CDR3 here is CASSLGAGGRTGELFF. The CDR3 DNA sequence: TGTGCCAGCAGCTTAGGGGCAGGGGGGAGGACCGGGGAGCTGTTTTTT.

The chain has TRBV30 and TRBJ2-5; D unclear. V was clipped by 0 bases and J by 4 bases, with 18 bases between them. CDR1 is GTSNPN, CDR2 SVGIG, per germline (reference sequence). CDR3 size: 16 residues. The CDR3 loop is CAWSVQVGWRGETQYF. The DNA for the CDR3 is TGTGCCTGGAGTGTCCAAGTGGGGTGGAGAGGAGAGACCCAGTACTTC.

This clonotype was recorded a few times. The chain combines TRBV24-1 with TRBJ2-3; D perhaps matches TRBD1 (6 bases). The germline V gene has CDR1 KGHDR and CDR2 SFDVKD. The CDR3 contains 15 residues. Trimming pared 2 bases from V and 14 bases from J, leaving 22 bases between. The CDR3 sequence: CATSDSRRSGDLLYF. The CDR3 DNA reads TGTGCCACCAGTGATTCCCGCAGGTCAGGGGACCTGCTGTATTTT.

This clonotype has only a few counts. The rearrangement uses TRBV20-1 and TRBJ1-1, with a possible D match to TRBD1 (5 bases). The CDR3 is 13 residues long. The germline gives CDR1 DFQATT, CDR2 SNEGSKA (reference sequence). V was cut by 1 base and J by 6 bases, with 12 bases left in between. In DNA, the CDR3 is TGCAGTGCTAGAGGCCCCGCGGGGCCTGAAGCTTTCTTT. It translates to CSARGPAGPEAFF.

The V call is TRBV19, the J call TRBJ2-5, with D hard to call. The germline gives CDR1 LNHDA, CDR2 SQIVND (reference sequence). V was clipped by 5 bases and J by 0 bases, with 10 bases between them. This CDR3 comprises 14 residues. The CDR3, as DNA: TGTGCCAGTAGTGTATTGACGGACCAAGAGACCCAGTACTTC. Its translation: CASSVLTDQETQYF. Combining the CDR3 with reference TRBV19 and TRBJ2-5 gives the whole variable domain DGGITQSPKYLFRKEGQNVTLSCEQNLNHDAMYWYRQDPGQGLRLIYYSQIVNDFQKGDIAEGYSVSREKKESFPLTVTSAQKNPTAFYLCASSVLTDQETQYFGPGTRLLVL.

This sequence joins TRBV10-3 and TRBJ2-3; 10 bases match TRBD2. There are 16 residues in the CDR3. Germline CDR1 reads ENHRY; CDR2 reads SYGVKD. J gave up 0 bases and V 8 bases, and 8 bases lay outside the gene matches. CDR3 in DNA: TGTGCCATCTCCGGAAGCGGGGGGGATAGCACAGATACGCAGTATTTT. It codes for CAISGSGGDSTDTQYF.

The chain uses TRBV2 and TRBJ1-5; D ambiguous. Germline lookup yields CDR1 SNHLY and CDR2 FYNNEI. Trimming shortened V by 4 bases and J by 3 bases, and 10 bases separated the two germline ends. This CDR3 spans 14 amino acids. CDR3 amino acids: CASSVRRINQPQHF. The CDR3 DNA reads TGTGCCAGCAGTGTTCGTCGGATCAATCAGCCCCAGCATTTT.

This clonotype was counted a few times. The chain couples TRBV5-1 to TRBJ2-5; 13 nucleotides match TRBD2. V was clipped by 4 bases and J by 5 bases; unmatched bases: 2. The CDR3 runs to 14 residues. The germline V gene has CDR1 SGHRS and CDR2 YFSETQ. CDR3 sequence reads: CASSQGLAGETQYF. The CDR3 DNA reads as TGCGCCAGCAGCCAGGGACTAGCGGGGGAGACCCAGTACTTC.

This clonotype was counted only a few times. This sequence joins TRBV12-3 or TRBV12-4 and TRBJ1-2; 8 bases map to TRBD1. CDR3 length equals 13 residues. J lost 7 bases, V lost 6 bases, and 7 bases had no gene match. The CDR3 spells CASSTGQAVGYTF. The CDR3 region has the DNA TGTGCCAGCAGCACGGGACAGGCGGTTGGCTACACCTTC.

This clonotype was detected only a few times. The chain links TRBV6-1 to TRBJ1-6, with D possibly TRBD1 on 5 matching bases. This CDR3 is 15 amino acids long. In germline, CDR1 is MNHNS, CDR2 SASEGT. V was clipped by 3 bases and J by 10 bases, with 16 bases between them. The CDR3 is CASSDWGTGGSPLHF. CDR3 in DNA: TGTGCCAGCAGTGATTGGGGGACGGGAGGATCACCCCTCCACTTT.

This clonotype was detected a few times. The CDR3: CASSLAGIANYGYTF. CDR3 sequence (DNA): TGTGCCAGCAGTTTAGCGGGGATAGCTAACTATGGCTACACCTTC. V and J are TRBV12-3 or TRBV12-4 and TRBJ1-2; D remains unclear. The V end lost 0 bases, the J end lost 0 bases, and 8 bases lay between the germline ends. The CDR3 contains 15 residues.

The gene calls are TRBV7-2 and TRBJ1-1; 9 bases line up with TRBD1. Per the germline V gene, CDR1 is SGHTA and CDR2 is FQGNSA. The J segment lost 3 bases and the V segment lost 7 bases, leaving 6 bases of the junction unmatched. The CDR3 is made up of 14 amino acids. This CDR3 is CASNQGQGDTEAFF. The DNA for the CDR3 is TGTGCCAGCAACCAGGGACAGGGCGACACTGAAGCTTTCTTT.

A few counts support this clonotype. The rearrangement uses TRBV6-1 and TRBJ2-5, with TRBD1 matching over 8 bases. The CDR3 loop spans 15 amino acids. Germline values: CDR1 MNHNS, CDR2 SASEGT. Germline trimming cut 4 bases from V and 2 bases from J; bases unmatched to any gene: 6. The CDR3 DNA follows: TGTGCCAGCAGTGGGGGGACAGGCACACAAGAGACCCAGTACTTC. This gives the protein CASSGGTGTQETQYF.

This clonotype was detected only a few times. This CDR3 is CASSFSGGGYEQYF. Here the CDR3 DNA reads TGTGCCAGCAGTTTTAGCGGGGGAGGCTACGAGCAGTACTTC. The genes are TRBV12-3 or TRBV12-4 and TRBJ2-7; TRBD2 agrees at 9 bases. The CDR3 length is 14 residues. V gave up 3 bases and J gave up 3 bases; unmatched junction bases: 3.

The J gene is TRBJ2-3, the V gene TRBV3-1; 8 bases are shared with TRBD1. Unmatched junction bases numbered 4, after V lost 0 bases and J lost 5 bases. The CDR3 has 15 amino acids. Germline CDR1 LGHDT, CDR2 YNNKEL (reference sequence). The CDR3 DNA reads TGTGCCAGCAGCCAAGATGGGACAGGTGGAGATACGCAGTATTTT. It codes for CASSQDGTGGDTQYF.

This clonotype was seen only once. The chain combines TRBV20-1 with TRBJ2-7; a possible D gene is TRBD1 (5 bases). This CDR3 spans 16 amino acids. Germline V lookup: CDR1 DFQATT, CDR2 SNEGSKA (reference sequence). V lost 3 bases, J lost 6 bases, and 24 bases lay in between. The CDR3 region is CSASFNRFGRSAEQYF. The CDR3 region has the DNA TGCAGTGCTAGCTTTAACAGGTTCGGTCGCTCGGCCGAGCAGTACTTC.

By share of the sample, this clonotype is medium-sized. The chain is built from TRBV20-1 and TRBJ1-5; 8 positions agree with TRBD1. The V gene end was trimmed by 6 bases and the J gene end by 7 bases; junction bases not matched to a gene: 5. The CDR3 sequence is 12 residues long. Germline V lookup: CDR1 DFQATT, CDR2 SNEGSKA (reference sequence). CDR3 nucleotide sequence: TGCAGTGCCCGGTCAGGGGGCCAGCCCCAGCATTTT. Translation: CSARSGGQPQHF.

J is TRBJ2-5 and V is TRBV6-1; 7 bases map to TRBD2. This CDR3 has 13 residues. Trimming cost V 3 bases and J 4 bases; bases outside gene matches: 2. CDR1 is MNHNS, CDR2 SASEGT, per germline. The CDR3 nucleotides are TGTGCCAGCAGTGATTGGGGGGGAGAGACCCAGTACTTC. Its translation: CASSDWGGETQYF.

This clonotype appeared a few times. Here the CDR3 DNA reads TGTGCCACCAGTGATTCGGGGGCAAATCAGCCCCAGCATTTT. Translating it yields CATSDSGANQPQHF. The genes are TRBV24-1 and TRBJ1-5; perhaps TRBD1 as D (6 bases). Deletions cut 2 bases from V and 4 bases from J, with 8 bases between. Germline V lookup: CDR1 KGHDR, CDR2 SFDVKD. The CDR3 is 14 residues long.

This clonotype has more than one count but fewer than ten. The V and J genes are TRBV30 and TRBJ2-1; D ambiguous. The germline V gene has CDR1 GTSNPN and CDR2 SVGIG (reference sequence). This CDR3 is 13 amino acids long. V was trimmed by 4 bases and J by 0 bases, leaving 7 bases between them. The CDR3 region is CAWTASSYNEQFF. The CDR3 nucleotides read TGTGCCTGGACCGCTAGCTCCTACAATGAGCAGTTCTTC.

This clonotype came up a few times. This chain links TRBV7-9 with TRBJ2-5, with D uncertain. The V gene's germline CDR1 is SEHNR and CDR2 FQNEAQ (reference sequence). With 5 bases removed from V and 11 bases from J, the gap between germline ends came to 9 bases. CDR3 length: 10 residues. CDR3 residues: CASSGSQQYF. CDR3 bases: TGTGCCAGCAGCGGCTCCCAACAGTACTTC.

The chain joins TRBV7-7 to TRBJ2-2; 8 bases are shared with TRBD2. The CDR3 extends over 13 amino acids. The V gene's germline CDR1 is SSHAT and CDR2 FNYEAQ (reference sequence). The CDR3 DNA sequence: TGTGCTGCGGCGAGCGGGAGCACCGGGGAGCTGTTTTTT. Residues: CAAASGSTGELFF.